The clone carrying this TCR beta chain was detected many times. The antigen remains unidentified. RNA transcripts served as template for amplifying TCR beta CDR3 sequences. HTBI primers were used in a first-round RT-PCR, which preceded a second-round multiplex PCR. Each CDR3 protein gets one entry after TCRdb re-called the multiplex PCR reads with MiXCR. The sample lists 450,000 or so distinct CDR3 sequences, roughly 14% occurring once. Ophthalmopathy donors' eye disease showed moderate-to-severe activity, CAS of at least 3, NOSPECS of at least 4 and duration under 3 months. The PBMCs were taken from around 10 ml of fresh peripheral blood. This entry comes from a study of Graves' ophthalmopathy and Graves' hyperthyroidism. Overall study results and limits: Detected in blood as well were most expanded thyroid clonotypes with frequency above 0.001. A 13-signature model separated ophthalmopathy from stable hyperthyroidism, reaching 85% to 90% sensitivity and 75% to 83% specificity cross-validated.

CDR3 size: 12 residues. V lost 7 bases and J 4 bases, leaving 5 bases between the germline ends. The source material was blood. The clonotype was recovered from a woman in her twenties or thirties with Graves' ophthalmopathy. The chain uses TRBV12-3 or TRBV12-4 and TRBJ2-6; unclear D gene. CDR3 bases: TGTGCCAGCACACCGGGGGCCAACGTCCTGACTTTC. Amino acids: CASTPGANVLTF.